Listed below are T cell receptor beta chains from one sample, sequenced in a study of cytomegalovirus exposure and HLA in healthy donors. Libraries were prepared by immunoSEQ multiplex PCR; TCRdb keeps only in-frame clonotypes and omits some of them. In the table there are around 130,000 clones, about 8% of which are singletons. The material sequenced was PBMCs. Receptor source: a woman aged 40-49 years in good health and CMV-seropositive. Both conserved end residues are part of each CDR3. A D gene is named only where the DNA matches it firmly. Only part of the rows carry a size: once, few, many, or a class if the clone is expanded.

>TRBV9|few|14|TRBJ2-1|-
CASSPLGSYNEQFF
TGTGCCAGCAGCCCACTCGGCTCCTACAATGAGCAGTTCTTC
>TRBV6-5|few|13|TRBJ1-1|-
CASSYSFRMEAFF
TGTGCCAGCAGTTACTCCTTTAGAATGGAAGCTTTCTTT
>TRBV2|-|17|TRBJ2-1|TRBD2
CASSPGLAGGAYNEQFF
TGTGCCAGCAGTCCGGGACTAGCGGGGGGAGCCTACAATGAGCAGTTCTTC
>TRBV28|-|14|TRBJ1-2|-
CASSLDSPSYGYTF
TGTGCCAGCAGTTTGGACAGCCCTAGCTATGGCTACACCTTC
>TRBV18|-|15|TRBJ1-1|TRBD1
CASSPLKTGGTEAFF
TGTGCCAGCTCACCTCTTAAGACAGGGGGTACTGAAGCTTTCTTT
>TRBV10-1|-|14|TRBJ1-1|TRBD1
CASSLDRLNTEAFF
TGCGCCAGCAGTTTGGACAGGCTGAACACTGAAGCTTTCTTT
>TRBV5-1|few|18|TRBJ1-6|TRBD1
CASSRTGAIPSVNSPLHF
TGCGCCAGCAGCCGGACAGGGGCTATCCCTTCTGTTAATTCACCCCTCCACTTT
>TRBV16|-|15|TRBJ1-1|TRBD1
CASSQGRDSHSEAFF
TGTGCCAGCAGCCAAGGCCGGGACAGCCATTCTGAAGCTTTCTTT
>TRBV5-1|-|15|TRBJ1-3|TRBD1
CASSPTGSSGNTIYF
TGCGCCAGCAGCCCGACAGGGAGCTCTGGAAACACCATATATTTT
>TRBV10-3|few|14|TRBJ1-1|-
CAISEADMNTEAFF
TGTGCCATCAGTGAAGCAGACATGAACACTGAAGCTTTCTTT
>TRBV9|-|15|TRBJ2-1|TRBD1
CASSVVGQGANEQFF
TGTGCCAGCAGCGTAGTGGGACAGGGGGCCAATGAGCAGTTCTTC
>TRBV18|-|14|TRBJ1-1|TRBD1
CASTGQGDGTEAFF
TGTGCCAGCACCGGACAGGGCGACGGAACTGAAGCTTTCTTT
>TRBV5-4|few|13|TRBJ1-1|-
CASSLAAGTEAFF
TGTGCCAGCAGCTTGGCTGCAGGGACTGAAGCTTTCTTT
>TRBV6-1|few|13|TRBJ1-2|-
CASSRVIDYGYTF
TGTGCCAGCAGTAGAGTCATAGACTATGGCTACACCTTC
>TRBV6-1|-|13|TRBJ1-2|-
CASSPGISGGYTF
TGTGCCAGCTCGCCGGGGATATCGGGCGGCTACACCTTC
>TRBV5-6|few|16|TRBJ2-7|-
CASSLRLAGISYEQYF
TGTGCCAGCAGCTTGCGGTTGGCAGGGATCTCCTACGAGCAGTACTTC
>TRBV5-4|-|15|TRBJ1-1|TRBD1
CASRPKTGTNTEAFF
TGTGCCAGCAGACCCAAGACAGGGACCAACACTGAAGCTTTCTTT
>TRBV6-4|-|15|TRBJ2-1|-
CASSPVGGETPEQFF
TGTGCCAGCAGTCCAGTAGGCGGGGAAACCCCTGAGCAGTTCTTC
>TRBV6-5|few|16|TRBJ1-6|-
CASSYSNRVRNSPLHF
TGTGCCAGCAGTTACTCAAACAGGGTCCGTAATTCACCCCTCCACTTT
>TRBV9|-|13|TRBJ1-2|-
CASSPDSHYGYTF
TGTGCCAGCAGCCCAGACAGCCACTATGGCTACACCTTC
>TRBV7-3|-|15|TRBJ2-1|TRBD1
CASSLGGQGYNEQFF
TGTGCCAGCAGCTTAGGGGGACAGGGATACAATGAGCAGTTCTTC
>TRBV29-1|few|14|TRBJ2-2|-
CSATTGTNTGELFF
TGCAGCGCCACGACAGGTACGAACACCGGGGAGCTGTTTTTT
>TRBV5-1|-|17|TRBJ1-2|-
CASSRSLGRGQDYGYTF
TGCGCCAGCAGCAGGTCCTTGGGCAGGGGTCAGGACTATGGCTACACCTTC
>TRBV6-1|few|15|TRBJ2-5|TRBD1
CATSPTGVVGETQYF
TGTGCTACCTCCCCGACAGGGGTGGTTGGAGAGACCCAGTACTTC
>TRBV15|-|15|TRBJ1-2|TRBD1
CATSTGTGTLYGYTF
TGTGCCACCAGCACCGGGACAGGGACTCTCTATGGCTACACCTTC
>TRBV2|few|13|TRBJ1-1|-
CASEQDMNTEAFF
TGTGCCAGCGAGCAGGACATGAACACTGAAGCTTTCTTT
>TRBV11-2|few|14|TRBJ1-2|TRBD1
CASSYGTANYGYTF
TGTGCCAGCAGCTACGGGACAGCGAACTATGGCTACACCTTC
>TRBV6-5|few|15|TRBJ2-3|-
CASSSVAIRTDTQYF
TGTGCCAGCAGTTCCGTAGCCATCCGCACAGATACGCAGTATTTT
>TRBV18|-|17|TRBJ2-1|-
CASSPVLLRLGNNEQFF
TGTGCCAGCTCACCCGTCCTCCTACGACTAGGAAACAATGAGCAGTTCTTC
>TRBV7-6|-|15|TRBJ1-4|-
CASSPWQGVNEKLFF
TGTGCCAGCAGCCCATGGCAGGGTGTCAATGAAAAACTGTTTTTT
>TRBV5-1|-|14|TRBJ1-4|-
CASSLPSVDEKLFF
TGCGCCAGCAGCCTCCCTTCGGTCGATGAAAAACTGTTTTTT
>TRBV2|few|14|TRBJ2-7|TRBD1
CASTITGDAYEQYF
TGTGCCAGCACCATAACAGGGGACGCCTACGAGCAGTACTTC
>TRBV5-1|-|16|TRBJ1-2|-
CASSLAGSGQVYGYTF
TGCGCCAGCAGCTTGGCCGGGTCAGGGCAGGTCTATGGCTACACCTTC
>TRBV29-1|few|11|TRBJ1-2|-
CSVGGRGSYTF
TGCAGCGTTGGGGGGAGGGGGAGCTACACCTTC
>TRBV6-1|-|17|TRBJ2-5|TRBD2
CASSDWTSGGAQETQYF
TGTGCCAGCAGTGATTGGACTAGCGGGGGGGCCCAAGAGACCCAGTACTTC
>TRBV9|-|13|TRBJ1-2|-
CASSVGNSYGYTF
TGTGCCAGCAGCGTAGGCAACAGCTATGGCTACACCTTC
>TRBV20-1|few|11|TRBJ1-2|-
CSASNNYGYTF
TGCAGTGCTAGTAATAACTATGGCTACACCTTC
>TRBV5-4|few|16|TRBJ2-1|TRBD1
CASSGQRQGSYNEQFF
TGTGCCAGCAGCGGACAGAGACAGGGATCCTACAATGAGCAGTTCTTC
>TRBV6-1|few|15|TRBJ1-5|-
CASSETGAQGQPQHF
TGTGCCAGCAGTGAAACGGGTGCCCAGGGGCAGCCCCAGCATTTT
>TRBV2|few|15|TRBJ2-2|TRBD1
CASSGGTGVIGELFF
TGTGCCAGCAGTGGGGGGACAGGGGTGATCGGGGAGCTGTTTTTT
>TRBV5-1|-|16|TRBJ2-7|-
CASSLETGTTGYEQYF
TGCGCCAGCAGCTTGGAAACCGGGACAACGGGCTACGAGCAGTACTTC
>TRBV2|-|17|TRBJ2-2|-
CASRRKGTDRGTGELFF
TGTGCCAGCAGGAGGAAGGGGACTGACCGAGGGACCGGGGAGCTGTTTTTT
>TRBV13|-|16|TRBJ2-1|TRBD1
CASSSSGTGINNEQFF
TGTGCCAGCAGCTCCTCCGGGACAGGTATCAACAATGAGCAGTTCTTC
>TRBV7-9|-|15|TRBJ2-1|TRBD2
CASSLASGGVNEQFF
TGTGCCAGCAGCTTAGCTAGCGGGGGGGTGAATGAGCAGTTCTTC
>TRBV28|few|13|TRBJ1-2|-
CASSLPLGAGYTF
TGTGCCAGCAGTTTACCCTTGGGGGCTGGCTACACCTTC
>TRBV10-1|-|13|TRBJ2-7|-
CASSEKTGYEQYF
TGCGCCAGCAGTGAGAAAACAGGGTACGAGCAGTACTTC
>TRBV6-1|-|15|TRBJ2-1|-
CASGLGAGSYNEQFF
TGTGCCAGCGGCCTTGGGGCGGGGTCGTACAATGAGCAGTTCTTC
>TRBV15|few|18|TRBJ2-1|-
CATSSTTPTGYGSNEQFF
TGTGCCACCAGCAGTACTACCCCCACAGGATACGGGAGCAATGAGCAGTTCTTC
>TRBV19|many|14|TRBJ1-4|TRBD1
CASSMGQGDEKLFF
TGTGCCAGTAGTATGGGACAGGGGGATGAAAAACTGTTTTTT
>TRBV18|-|15|TRBJ2-2|-
CASSPQGTNTGELFF
TGTGCCAGCTCACCACAGGGGACGAACACCGGGGAGCTGTTTTTT
>TRBV6-5|-|12|TRBJ2-7|-
CASRQESYEQYF
TGTGCCAGCAGACAGGAGTCCTACGAGCAGTACTTC
>TRBV7-9|few|13|TRBJ2-5|-
CASSLRGQETQYF
TGTGCCAGCAGCTTACGGGGTCAAGAGACCCAGTACTTC
>TRBV10-2|-|14|TRBJ1-2|TRBD1
CASSEQGVGYGYTF
TGCGCCAGCAGTGAACAGGGGGTAGGCTATGGCTACACCTTC
>TRBV7-9|few|13|TRBJ1-1|-
CASSSAGGTEAFF
TGTGCCAGCAGCTCCGCCGGGGGAACTGAAGCTTTCTTT
>TRBV19|-|14|TRBJ1-1|-
CASDRPSMNTEAFF
TGTGCCAGTGACAGGCCTTCAATGAACACTGAAGCTTTCTTT
>TRBV9|few|14|TRBJ2-2|-
CASSEGRSAGELFF
TGTGCCAGCAGCGAGGGGCGGTCAGCCGGGGAGCTGTTTTTT
>TRBV10-3|few|14|TRBJ2-3|-
CAIRGWGRTDTQYF
TGTGCCATCAGGGGCTGGGGGCGCACAGATACGCAGTATTTT
>TRBV7-9|-|14|TRBJ1-6|-
CASSLRQNNSPLHF
TGTGCCAGCAGCCTCCGACAAAATAATTCACCCCTCCACTTT
>TRBV19|few|14|TRBJ2-7|TRBD1
CASSIYRGHYEQYF
TGTGCCAGTAGTATTTACAGGGGGCACTACGAGCAGTACTTC
>TRBV10-3|few|16|TRBJ2-3|TRBD2
CAIRTSGEYSADTQYF
TGTGCCATCAGGACTAGCGGGGAGTATAGTGCAGATACGCAGTATTTT